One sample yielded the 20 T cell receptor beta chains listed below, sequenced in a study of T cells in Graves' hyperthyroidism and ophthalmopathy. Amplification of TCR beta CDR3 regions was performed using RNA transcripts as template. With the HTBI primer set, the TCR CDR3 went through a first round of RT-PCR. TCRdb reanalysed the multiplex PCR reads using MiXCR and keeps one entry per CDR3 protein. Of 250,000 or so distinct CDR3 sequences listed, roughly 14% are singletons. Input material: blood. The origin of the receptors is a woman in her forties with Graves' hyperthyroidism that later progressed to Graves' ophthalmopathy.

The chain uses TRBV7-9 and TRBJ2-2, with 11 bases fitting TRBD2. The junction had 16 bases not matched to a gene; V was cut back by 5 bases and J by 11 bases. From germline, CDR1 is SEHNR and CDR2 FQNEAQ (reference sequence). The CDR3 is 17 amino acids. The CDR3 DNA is TGTGCCAGCAGCCAGACCCCTACTACTAGCGGGAGCGGAGAGCTGTTTTTT. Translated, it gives CASSQTPTTSGSGELFF.

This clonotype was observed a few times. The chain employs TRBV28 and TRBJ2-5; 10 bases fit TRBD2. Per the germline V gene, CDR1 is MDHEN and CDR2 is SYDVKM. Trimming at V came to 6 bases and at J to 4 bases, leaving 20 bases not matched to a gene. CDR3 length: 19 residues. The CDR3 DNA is TGTGCCAGCAGCTTTACTGGGGTCCCAGCGGGAGGGCCTCGAGAGACCCAGTACTTC. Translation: CASSFTGVPAGGPRETQYF.

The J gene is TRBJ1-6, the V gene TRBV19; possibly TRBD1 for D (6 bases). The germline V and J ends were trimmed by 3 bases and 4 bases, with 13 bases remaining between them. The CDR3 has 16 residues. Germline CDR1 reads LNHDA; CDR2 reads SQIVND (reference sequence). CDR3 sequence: CASSMGGGQYNSPLHF. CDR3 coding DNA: TGTGCCAGTAGTATGGGCGGGGGACAATATAATTCACCCCTCCACTTT. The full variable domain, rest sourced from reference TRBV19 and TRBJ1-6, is DGGITQSPKYLFRKEGQNVTLSCEQNLNHDAMYWYRQDPGQGLRLIYYSQIVNDFQKGDIAEGYSVSREKKESFPLTVTSAQKNPTAFYLCASSMGGGQYNSPLHFGNGTRLTVT.

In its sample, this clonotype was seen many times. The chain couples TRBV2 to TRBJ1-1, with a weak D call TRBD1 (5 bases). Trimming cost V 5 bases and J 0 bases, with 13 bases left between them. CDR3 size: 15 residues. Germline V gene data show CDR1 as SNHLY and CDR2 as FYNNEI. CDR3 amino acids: CASSTDRYLNTEAFF. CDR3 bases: TGTGCCAGCAGTACCGACAGATATCTGAACACTGAAGCTTTCTTT.

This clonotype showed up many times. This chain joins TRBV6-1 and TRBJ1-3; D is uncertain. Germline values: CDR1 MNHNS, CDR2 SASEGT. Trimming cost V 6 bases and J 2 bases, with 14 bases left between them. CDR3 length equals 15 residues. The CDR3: CASSSTGSAGNTIYF. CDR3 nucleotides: TGTGCCAGCAGCTCGACGGGGAGCGCTGGAAACACCATATATTTT.

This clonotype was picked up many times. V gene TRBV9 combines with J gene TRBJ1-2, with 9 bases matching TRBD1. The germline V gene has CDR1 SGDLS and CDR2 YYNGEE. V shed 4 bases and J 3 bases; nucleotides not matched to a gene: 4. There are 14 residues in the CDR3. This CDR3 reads CASSSGTGYYGYTF. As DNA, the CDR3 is TGTGCCAGCAGCTCGGGGACAGGGTACTATGGCTACACCTTC.

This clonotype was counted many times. The CDR3 loop reads CSAQLGVGGSYEQYF. The CDR3 DNA reads as TGCAGTGCCCAATTGGGAGTGGGGGGCTCCTACGAGCAGTACTTC. This chain links TRBV20-1 with TRBJ2-7; a weak D match, TRBD2 (6 bases). With 6 bases removed from V and 0 bases from J, the gap between germline ends came to 18 bases. CDR1 and CDR2 from the germline V gene are DFQATT and SNEGSKA (reference sequence). This CDR3 region has 15 residues.

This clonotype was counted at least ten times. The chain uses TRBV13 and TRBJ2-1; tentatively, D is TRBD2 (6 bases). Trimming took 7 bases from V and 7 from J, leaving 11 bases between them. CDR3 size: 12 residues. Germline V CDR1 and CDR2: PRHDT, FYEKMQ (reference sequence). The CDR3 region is CASTGTSNEQFF. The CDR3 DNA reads TGTGCCAGCACTGGGACTTCGAATGAGCAGTTCTTC.

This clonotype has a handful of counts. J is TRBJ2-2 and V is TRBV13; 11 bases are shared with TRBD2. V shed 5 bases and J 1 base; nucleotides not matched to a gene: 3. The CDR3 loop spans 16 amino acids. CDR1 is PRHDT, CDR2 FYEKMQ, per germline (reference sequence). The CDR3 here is CASSHGLAGNTGELFF. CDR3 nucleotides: TGTGCCAGCAGCCACGGACTAGCGGGGAACACCGGGGAGCTGTTTTTT.

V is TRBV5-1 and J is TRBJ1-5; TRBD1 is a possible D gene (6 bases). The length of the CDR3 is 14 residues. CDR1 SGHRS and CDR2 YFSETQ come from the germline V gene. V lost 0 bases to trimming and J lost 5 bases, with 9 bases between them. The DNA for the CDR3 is TGCGCCAGCAGCTTGGGGGGGCTTGATCAGCCCCAGCATTTT. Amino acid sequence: CASSLGGLDQPQHF. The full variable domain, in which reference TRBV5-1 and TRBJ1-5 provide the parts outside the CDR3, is KAGVTQTPRYLIKTRGQQVTLSCSPISGHRSVSWYQQTPGQGLQFLFEYFSETQRNKGNFPGRFSGRQFSNSRSEMNVSTLELGDSALYLCASSLGGLDQPQHFGDGTRLSIL.

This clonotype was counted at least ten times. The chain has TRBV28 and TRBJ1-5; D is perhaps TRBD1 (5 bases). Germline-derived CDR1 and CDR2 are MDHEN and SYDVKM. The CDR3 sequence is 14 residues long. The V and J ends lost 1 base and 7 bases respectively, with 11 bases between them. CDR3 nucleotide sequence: TGTGCCAGCAGTTTATTGGCAGGGAGGCAGCCCCAGCATTTT. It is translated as CASSLLAGRQPQHF.

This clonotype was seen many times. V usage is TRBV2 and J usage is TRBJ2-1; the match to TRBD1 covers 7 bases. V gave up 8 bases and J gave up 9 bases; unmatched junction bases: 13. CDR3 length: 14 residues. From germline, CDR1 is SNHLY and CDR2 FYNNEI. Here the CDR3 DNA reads TGTGCCAGCTCTAACCAGGACAGGATTGCTGAGCAGTTCTTC. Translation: CASSNQDRIAEQFF.

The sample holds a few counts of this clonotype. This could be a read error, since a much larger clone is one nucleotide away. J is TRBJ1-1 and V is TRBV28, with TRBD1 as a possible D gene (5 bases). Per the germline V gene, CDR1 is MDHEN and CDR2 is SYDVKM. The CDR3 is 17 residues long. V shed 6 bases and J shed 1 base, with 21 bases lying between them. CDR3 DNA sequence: TGTGCCAGCAGGTCGCCGATAGAGGGACGCCAGAACACTGAAGCTTTCTTT. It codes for CASRSPIEGRQNTEAFF.

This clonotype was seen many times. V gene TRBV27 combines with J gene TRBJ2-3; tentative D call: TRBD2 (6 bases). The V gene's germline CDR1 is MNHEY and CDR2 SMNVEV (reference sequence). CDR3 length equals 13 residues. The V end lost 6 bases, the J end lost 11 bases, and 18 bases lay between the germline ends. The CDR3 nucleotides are TGTGCCAGCAGGCGGGACGGGCCCGATCAGCAGTATTTT. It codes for CASRRDGPDQQYF.

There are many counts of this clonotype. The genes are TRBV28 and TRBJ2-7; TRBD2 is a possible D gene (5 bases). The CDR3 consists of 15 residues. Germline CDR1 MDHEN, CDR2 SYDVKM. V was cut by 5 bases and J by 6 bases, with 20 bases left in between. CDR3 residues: CASSGWVEAAGEQYF. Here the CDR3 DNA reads TGTGCCAGCAGTGGGTGGGTGGAGGCAGCTGGCGAGCAGTACTTC.

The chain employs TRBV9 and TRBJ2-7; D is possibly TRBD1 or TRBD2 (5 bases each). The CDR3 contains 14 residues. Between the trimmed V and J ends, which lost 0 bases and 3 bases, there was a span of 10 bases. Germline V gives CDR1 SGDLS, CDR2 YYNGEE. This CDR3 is CASSVGGTDYEQYF. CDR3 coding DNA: TGTGCCAGCAGCGTAGGAGGGACCGACTACGAGCAGTACTTC.

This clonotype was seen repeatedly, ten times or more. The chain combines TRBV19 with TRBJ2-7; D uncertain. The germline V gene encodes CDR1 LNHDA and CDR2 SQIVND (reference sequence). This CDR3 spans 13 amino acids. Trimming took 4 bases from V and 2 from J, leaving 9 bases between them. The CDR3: CASSRTDPYEQYF. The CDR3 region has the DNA TGTGCCAGTAGTAGGACGGACCCCTACGAGCAGTACTTC.

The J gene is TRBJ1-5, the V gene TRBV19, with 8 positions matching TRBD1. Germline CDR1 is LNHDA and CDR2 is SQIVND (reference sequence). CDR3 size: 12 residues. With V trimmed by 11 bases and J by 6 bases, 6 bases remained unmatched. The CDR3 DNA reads TGTGCCGCCGGGACAGGAGGTCAGCCCCAGCATTTT. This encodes CAAGTGGQPQHF.

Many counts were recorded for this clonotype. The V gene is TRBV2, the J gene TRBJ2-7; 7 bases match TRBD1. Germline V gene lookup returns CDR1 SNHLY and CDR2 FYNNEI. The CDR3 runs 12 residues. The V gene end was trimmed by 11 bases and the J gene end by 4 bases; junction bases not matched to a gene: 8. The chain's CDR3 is CAVRRDRYEQYF. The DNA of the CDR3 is TGTGCCGTTCGACGGGACAGATACGAGCAGTACTTC.

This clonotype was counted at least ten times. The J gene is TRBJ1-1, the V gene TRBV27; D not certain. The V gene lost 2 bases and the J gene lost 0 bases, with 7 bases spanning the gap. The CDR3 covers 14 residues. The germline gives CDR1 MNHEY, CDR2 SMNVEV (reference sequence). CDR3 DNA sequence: TGTGCCAGCAGTTTAGTAGGGATGAACACTGAAGCTTTCTTT. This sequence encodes CASSLVGMNTEAFF.